Following are 22 T cell receptor beta chains from one sample sequenced in a study of blood T cell repertoires in COVID-19 (TCRdb year 2020). Library preparation was by the immunoSEQ multiplex PCR assay. Sourced from immuneACCESS, this table was stored by TCRdb with only in-frame sequences that have V and J called. A share of the clones is absent; for the studies checked, an unresolved V gene accounts for under half, and the remainder has no known explanation. The sample yields some 46,000 clones; over 70% were counted once. 20% to 30% of the sample is held by the ten biggest clonotypes. The sequenced sample was peripheral blood. The receptors shown here come from a woman aged 55-70 years with acute or convalescent COVID-19.

The chain has TRBV7-9 and TRBJ2-1; D might be TRBD2 (6 bases). V lost 0 bases, J lost 2 bases, and 8 bases lay in between. The CDR3 loop spans 15 amino acids. Germline-derived CDR1 and CDR2 are SEHNR and FQNEAQ (reference sequence). CDR3 DNA sequence: TGTGCCAGCAGCTTAGCCGGGGGAGCCTACAATGAGCAGTTCTTC. Its translation: CASSLAGGAYNEQFF.

The J gene is TRBJ1-2, the V gene TRBV2; a weak D match, TRBD1 (5 bases). CDR3 length: 15 amino acids. The V end was cut by 1 base, the J end by 5 bases, with 14 bases between. Per the germline V gene, CDR1 is SNHLY and CDR2 is FYNNEI. The CDR3 loop reads CASSEGWTPRYGYTF. CDR3 coding DNA: TGTGCCAGCAGTGAAGGGTGGACACCCAGATATGGCTACACCTTC.

The V and J genes are TRBV7-2 and TRBJ1-2; weak D call: TRBD1 (6 bases). This CDR3 is 14 amino acids long. CDR1 is SGHTA, CDR2 FQGNSA, per germline. Trimming left V 4 bases short and J 8 bases short, with 17 bases between. CDR3 in DNA: TGTGCCAGCAGCTCTCCCGTGGGGGCAGAGGGCTACACCTTC. Translated: CASSSPVGAEGYTF.

This clone was found once. The rearrangement uses TRBV19 and TRBJ2-2; 10 bases align to TRBD2. The V gene end was trimmed by 5 bases and the J gene end by 9 bases; junction bases not matched to a gene: 12. The V gene's germline CDR1 is LNHDA and CDR2 SQIVND (reference sequence). This CDR3 contains 16 residues. CDR3 amino acids: CASSSSSGGDRRELFF. Here the CDR3 DNA reads TGTGCCAGTAGTTCTTCTAGCGGGGGTGACCGACGGGAGCTGTTTTTT.

This sequence joins TRBV5-8 and TRBJ1-1, with 11 nucleotides matching TRBD1. Trimming at V came to 4 bases and at J to 3 bases, leaving 11 bases not matched to a gene. The CDR3 spans 17 residues. In germline, CDR1 is SGHTS, CDR2 YDEGEE. The chain's CDR3 is CASSPRDRGLGDTEAFF. Here the CDR3 DNA reads TGTGCCAGCAGCCCCCGGGACAGGGGGTTGGGGGACACTGAAGCTTTCTTT.

The V gene is TRBV18, the J gene TRBJ2-2, with D perhaps matching TRBD2 (5 bases). V gave up 2 bases and J gave up 0 bases, with 10 bases separating them. Germline lookup yields CDR1 KGHSH and CDR2 LQKENI. The CDR3 length is 16 residues. CDR3 nucleotide sequence: TGTGCCAGCTCACCAGAGGGCAGCGCGAACACCGGGGAGCTGTTTTTT. Encoded protein: CASSPEGSANTGELFF.

V and J are TRBV5-8 and TRBJ2-5; the match to TRBD1 covers 7 bases. The CDR3 is made up of 14 amino acids. V dropped 4 bases and J dropped 2; count of bases not matched to a gene: 5. Germline V gene data show CDR1 as SGHTS and CDR2 as YDEGEE. CDR3 DNA: TGTGCCAGCAGCAAGGGACAGCATCAAGAGACCCAGTACTTC. As protein: CASSKGQHQETQYF.

The chain employs TRBV9 and TRBJ2-1; tentatively, D is TRBD2 (7 bases). The V end was cut by 1 base, the J end by 9 bases, with 17 bases between. Germline assignment: CDR1 SGDLS and CDR2 YYNGEE. The CDR3 is made up of 15 amino acids. This CDR3 reads CASSVLLGGVGEQFF. CDR3 in DNA: TGTGCCAGCAGCGTACTCCTAGGGGGGGTAGGTGAGCAGTTCTTC.

This chain links TRBV5-1 with TRBJ2-2; D gene unclear. V gave up 0 bases and J gave up 7 bases, with 13 bases separating them. The V gene's germline CDR1 is SGHRS and CDR2 YFSETQ. This CDR3 spans 15 amino acids. CDR3 protein: CASSLEYPRGGELFF. Here the CDR3 DNA reads TGCGCCAGCAGCTTGGAATATCCGAGAGGCGGGGAGCTGTTTTTT.

The rearrangement joins TRBV3-1 (or the pseudogene TRBV3-2) to TRBJ2-1; D is possibly TRBD2 (5 bases). Trimming shortened V by 9 bases and J by 7 bases, and 16 bases separated the two germline ends. There are 13 residues in the CDR3. Germline V gene lookup returns CDR1 LGHDT and CDR2 YNNKEL (reference sequence). The CDR3 bases are TGTGCCAGTCGGTGGAGAACGGGGAATGAGCAGTTCTTC. Translating it yields CASRWRTGNEQFF.

The rearrangement uses TRBV7-2 and TRBJ1-1; D unclear. Germline CDR1 reads SGHTA; CDR2 reads FQGNSA. The length of the CDR3 is 11 residues. The ends were cut back, 6 bases at V and 4 bases at J, with 6 bases in the middle. CDR3 in DNA: TGTGCCAGCAGGACAACCACTGAAGCTTTCTTT. This encodes CASRTTTEAFF.

The sample holds a few counts of this clone. The rearrangement links TRBV3-1 (or the pseudogene TRBV3-2) to TRBJ1-1; D not resolved. Trimming shortened V by 4 bases and J by 3 bases, and 18 bases separated the two germline ends. The CDR3 covers 16 residues. The germline gives CDR1 LGHDT, CDR2 YNNKEL (reference sequence). As DNA, the CDR3 is TGTGCCAGCAGCCTAGCCACGGAAGGTGATCACACTGAAGCTTTCTTT. Amino acids: CASSLATEGDHTEAFF.

This chain's CDR3 is CASSEVGQFGHNEQFF. The DNA of the CDR3 is TGCGCCAGCAGTGAAGTGGGGCAGTTCGGACACAATGAGCAGTTCTTC. This chain joins TRBV10-2 and TRBJ2-1; possibly TRBD1 for D (5 bases). In germline, CDR1 is WSHSY, CDR2 SAAADI. The CDR3 sequence is 16 residues long. Trimming removed 3 bases from V and 5 bases from J, with 17 bases in between.

V is TRBV12-3 or TRBV12-4 and J is TRBJ2-2; 9 bases agree with TRBD1. There are 13 residues in the CDR3. V dropped 6 bases and J dropped 6; count of bases not matched to a gene: 2. In nucleotides, the CDR3 is TGTGCCAGCAGACAGGGGGCCTCCGGGGAGCTGTTTTTT. Its protein is CASRQGASGELFF.

The chain joins TRBV6-4 to TRBJ1-5; D is unresolved. In germline, CDR1 is MRHNA, CDR2 SNTAGT. Trimming pared 8 bases from V and 5 bases from J, leaving 13 bases between. The CDR3 loop spans 13 amino acids. The CDR3 sequence is CASAGESDQPQHF. For the CDR3, the DNA is TGTGCCAGCGCCGGGGAAAGTGATCAGCCCCAGCATTTT.

The chain employs TRBV6-5 and TRBJ2-5, with D possibly matching TRBD1 (6 bases). Germline CDR1 and CDR2: MNHEY and SVGAGI. V lost 6 bases and J 4 bases, leaving 15 bases between the germline ends. The CDR3 is made up of 14 amino acids. Here the CDR3 DNA reads TGTGCCAGCAGAGAGGGGGTTTTTTTAGAGACCCAGTACTTC. It specifies CASREGVFLETQYF.

Comments on this clone: This specimen includes other DNA sequences encoding the same CDR3. This CDR3 reads CASSMAGGYEQYF. DNA for the CDR3: TGTGCCAGTAGTATGGCAGGGGGTTACGAGCAGTACTTC. The chain couples TRBV19 to TRBJ2-7; 7 bases agree with TRBD1. V lost 3 bases, J lost 4 bases, and 3 bases stayed unmatched. The CDR3 consists of 13 residues. CDR1 and CDR2 from the germline V gene are LNHDA and SQIVND (reference sequence). Variable domain in full (rest from reference TRBV19 and TRBJ2-7): DGGITQSPKYLFRKEGQNVTLSCEQNLNHDAMYWYRQDPGQGLRLIYYSQIVNDFQKGDIAEGYSVSREKKESFPLTVTSAQKNPTAFYLCASSMAGGYEQYFGPGTRLTVT.

CDR3 coding DNA: TGTGCCAGCAGCCCGGACAGGCGGCGGGAAAAACTGTTTTTT. It is translated as CASSPDRRREKLFF. This chain uses TRBV5-6 with TRBJ1-4; 7 bases agree with TRBD1. J was trimmed by 8 bases and V by 4 bases; bases with no gene match: 8. CDR3 length: 14 residues. The germline gives CDR1 SGHDT, CDR2 YYEEEE. Combining the CDR3 with reference TRBV5-6 and TRBJ1-4 gives the whole variable domain DAGVTQSPTHLIKTRGQQVTLRCSPKSGHDTVSWYQQALGQGPQFIFQYYEEEERQRGNFPDRFSGHQFPNYSSELNVNALLLGDSALYLCASSPDRRREKLFFGSGTQLSVL.

With regard to this clone: The sample contains more than one DNA sequence encoding this CDR3. The V gene is TRBV30, the J gene TRBJ1-1; D gene ambiguous. CDR3 length: 13 residues. The germline V gene has CDR1 GTSNPN and CDR2 SVGIG (reference sequence). V lost 0 bases and J lost 1, with 6 bases in between. In nucleotides, the CDR3 is TGTGCCTGGAGTGTACTCGGGAACACTGAAGCTTTCTTT. Protein: CAWSVLGNTEAFF. The whole variable domain, filled in from reference TRBV30 and TRBJ1-1, reads SQTIHQWPATLVQPVGSPLSLECTVEGTSNPNLYWYRQAAGRGLQLLFYSVGIGQISSEVPQNLSASRPQDRQFILSSKKLLLSDSGFYLCAWSVLGNTEAFFGQGTRLTVV.

The chain is built from TRBV19 and TRBJ1-5, with a possible D match to TRBD1 (5 bases). Germline CDR1 LNHDA, CDR2 SQIVND (reference sequence). Trimming pared 7 bases from V and 2 bases from J, leaving 12 bases between. The CDR3 spans 14 residues. For the CDR3, the DNA is TGTGCCAGTAATTCCCAGGGTGGCAATCAGCCCCAGCATTTT. This translates into CASNSQGGNQPQHF.

The chain couples TRBV6-7 to TRBJ1-5; 7 bases fit TRBD1. TRBV6-7 is filed as an ORF, its function uncertain. J lost 6 bases, V lost 7 bases, and 6 bases had no gene match. This CDR3 has 13 amino acids. DNA for the CDR3: TGTGCCAGCACGCGACAGGGTCCTCAGCCCCAGCATTTT. Translation: CASTRQGPQPQHF.

This clone has just one count. The rearrangement joins TRBV7-6 to TRBJ2-1; 7 nucleotides align to TRBD2. The V segment lost 2 bases and the J segment 0 bases; nucleotides outside the gene matches: 7. CDR3 size: 17 residues. Germline V gene lookup returns CDR1 SGHVS and CDR2 FNYEAQ. The CDR3 region is CASSLLGRGSSYNEQFF. CDR3 in DNA: TGTGCCAGCAGCTTACTCGGGCGGGGGAGCTCCTACAATGAGCAGTTCTTC. Full variable domain (missing parts from reference TRBV7-6 and TRBJ2-1): GAGVSQSPRYKVTKRGQDVALRCDPISGHVSLYWYRQALGQGPEFLTYFNYEAQQDKSGLPNDRFSAERPEGSISTLTIQRTEQRDSAMYRCASSLLGRGSSYNEQFFGPGTRLTVL.